This TCR beta chain was sequenced for a study of CXCR3-negative and CXCR3-positive naive CD8 T cells. CDR3 length: 13 residues. Germline values: CDR1 LNHNV, CDR2 YYDKDF (reference sequence). UMI-tagged TRB cDNA libraries were built via 5' RACE. TCRdb re-called the 5' RACE reads, yielding one record per CDR3 amino acid sequence without DNA. This sample's table reports 100,000 to 150,000 distinct CDR3 sequences. The sequence came from a human donor in good health. Some clones in this sample may be carry-over from other donors' samples. Sequenced sample: naive CXCR3- CD8+ T cells from blood. Subset specified: CD45RO-CCR7+CD27+CD95- naive CD8+ T cells lacking CXCR3 (TNR3-). This chain joins TRBV15 and TRBJ2-1; without DNA, the TCRdb call of TRBD2 cannot be checked. The CDR3 loop is CATSTWGRHEQFF.